Listed here are 9 T cell receptor beta chains from one sample, sequenced in a study of shared T cell receptors in the human thymus. Here immunoSEQ multiplex PCR was the method, and the copy in TCRdb shows in-frame clones only, minus some. The table has hundreds of thousands of clones, about 90% seen once. This same sample was also taken into another study, of human thymus T cells.

Material: thymocytes. The receptors shown here come from a boy in the first two years of life with a congenital heart defect.

This clone appeared a single time. This chain uses TRBV19 with TRBJ2-1, with D unresolved. The CDR3 has 18 residues. CDR1 is LNHDA and CDR2 is SQIVND in the germline V gene (reference sequence). Trimming stripped 1 base from V and 0 bases from J, with 16 bases between. The CDR3 sequence is CASSIGRLGPSSYNEQFF. In DNA form, the CDR3 reads TGTGCCAGTAGTATAGGCCGGTTGGGCCCCAGCTCCTACAATGAGCAGTTCTTC.

The chain is built from TRBV19 and TRBJ1-5, with a weak D call TRBD1 (5 bases). V lost 3 bases and J lost 0, with 12 bases in between. In germline, CDR1 is LNHDA, CDR2 SQIVND (reference sequence). CDR3 length: 16 residues. The CDR3 DNA is TGTGCCAGTAGTATTTTGACAGCTGGTAGCAATCAGCCCCAGCATTTT. This gives the protein CASSILTAGSNQPQHF.

The genes are TRBV5-4 and TRBJ1-1; D might be TRBD1 (6 bases). The CDR3 extends over 16 amino acids. V was clipped by 4 bases and J by 1 base, with 17 bases between them. The germline gives CDR1 SGHNT, CDR2 YYREEE (reference sequence). CDR3 protein: CASSLYRVLTNTEAFF. The CDR3 nucleotides are TGTGCCAGCAGCCTATACAGGGTACTTACGAACACTGAAGCTTTCTTT.

The rearrangement links TRBV6-1 to TRBJ1-2; TRBD1 might be the D (5 bases). This CDR3 region has 15 residues. Per the germline V gene, CDR1 is MNHNS and CDR2 is SASEGT. The germline V and J ends were trimmed by 8 bases and 8 bases, with 24 bases remaining between them. The CDR3 here is CASGRTGGTGEGYTF. CDR3 DNA sequence: TGTGCCAGCGGTAGAACCGGAGGGACGGGGGAAGGCTACACCTTC.

The chain joins TRBV11-2 to TRBJ2-7, with D maybe TRBD1 (5 bases). This CDR3 region has 13 residues. Germline loops: CDR1 SGHAT, CDR2 FQNNGV. V was clipped by 7 bases and J by 0 bases, with 10 bases between them. The CDR3 spells CASTPDNSYEQYF. The CDR3 bases are TGTGCCAGCACCCCGGACAACTCCTACGAGCAGTACTTC.

This clone was seen a single time. The chain employs TRBV4-3 and TRBJ2-3; 13 positions match TRBD2. V trimming: 6 bases; J trimming: 3 bases; junction bases outside the gene matches: 3. The CDR3 spans 15 residues. The V gene's germline CDR1 is LGHNA and CDR2 YSLEER. The CDR3 sequence: CASSRTSGRTDTQYF. CDR3 DNA sequence: TGCGCCAGCAGTCGGACTAGCGGGAGAACAGATACGCAGTATTTT.

The V call is TRBV27, the J call TRBJ2-3; D unresolved. The length of the CDR3 is 17 residues. CDR1 and CDR2 from the germline V gene are MNHEY and SMNVEV (reference sequence). V lost 5 bases and J lost 1, with 19 bases in between. CDR3 sequence (DNA): TGTGCCAGCAGTCCTCTTACCAAGCATCAAGGCACAGATACGCAGTATTTT. The encoded protein is CASSPLTKHQGTDTQYF.

V usage is TRBV10-2 and J usage is TRBJ2-7, with 7 bases fitting TRBD1. J was trimmed by 4 bases and V by 10 bases; bases with no gene match: 16. Germline assignment: CDR1 WSHSY and CDR2 SAAADI. This CDR3 has 15 amino acids. CDR3 in DNA: TGCGCCAATCTAAGGGGGACGGACAGGCAATACGAGCAGTACTTC. This sequence encodes CANLRGTDRQYEQYF.

The chain links TRBV9 to TRBJ2-5; possible D gene TRBD1, 5 bases. Germline V gene lookup returns CDR1 SGDLS and CDR2 YYNGEE. V lost 3 bases, J lost 1 base, and 13 bases lay in between. The CDR3 spans 15 residues. The CDR3 sequence: CASSETDRFQETQYF. CDR3 nucleotides: TGTGCCAGCAGCGAGACCGACAGATTCCAAGAGACCCAGTACTTC. Full variable domain (missing parts from reference TRBV9 and TRBJ2-5): DSGVTQTPKHLITATGQRVTLRCSPRSGDLSVYWYQQSLDQGLQFLIQYYNGEERAKGNILERFSAQQFPDLHSELNLSSLELGDSALYFCASSETDRFQETQYFGPGTRLLVL.